Presented here are 32 T cell receptor beta chains from one specimen sequenced in a study of CD8 T cells in ankylosing spondylitis. TCRdb independently ran MiXCR on the 5' RACE reads; one entry per CDR3 protein. The table records about 140,000 distinct CDR3 sequences, more than 9.5% of them present only once. Material: blood, either unsorted or a sorted T cell fraction (not recorded which). These receptors all come from a female donor with ankylosing spondylitis or in good health (not recorded which).

This clonotype was observed at least ten times. The CDR3 is CASSLRRGRDTGELFF. CDR3 coding DNA: TGCGCCAGCAGCTTGAGGAGGGGTCGGGACACCGGGGAGCTGTTTTTT. The chain recombines TRBV5-1 with TRBJ2-2; a possible D gene is TRBD2 (6 bases). The CDR3 totals 16 residues. Germline-derived CDR1 and CDR2 are SGHRS and YFSETQ. Trimming removed 1 base from V and 3 bases from J, with 13 bases in between. Based on the CDR3 plus reference TRBV5-1 and TRBJ2-2, the full variable domain is KAGVTQTPRYLIKTRGQQVTLSCSPISGHRSVSWYQQTPGQGLQFLFEYFSETQRNKGNFPGRFSGRQFSNSRSEMNVSTLELGDSALYLCASSLRRGRDTGELFFGEGSRLTVL.

The rearrangement uses TRBV11-2 and TRBJ2-7; perhaps D is TRBD1 or TRBD2 (5 bases each). The V gene lost 0 bases and the J gene lost 2 bases, with 11 bases spanning the gap. Germline V gives CDR1 SGHAT, CDR2 FQNNGV. This CDR3 is 15 amino acids long. In DNA, the CDR3 is TGTGCCAGCAGCTTAGATGGGACCGTAACCTACGAGCAGTACTTC. It codes for CASSLDGTVTYEQYF.

This clonotype showed up many times. The rearrangement links TRBV20-1 to TRBJ2-3; D not certain. Germline CDR1 is DFQATT and CDR2 is SNEGSKA (reference sequence). This CDR3 has 14 amino acids. Trimming removed 5 bases at V and 2 bases at J, with 14 bases between. DNA of the CDR3: TGCAGTGCTCCCGCGCTGGTGATCACAGATACGCAGTATTTT. The encoded protein is CSAPALVITDTQYF.

This clonotype was seen at least ten times. The gene calls are TRBV7-3 and TRBJ2-3; no clear D. V was clipped by 4 bases and J by 2 bases, with 7 bases between them. Germline CDR1 SGHTA, CDR2 FQGTGA. The CDR3 runs to 13 residues. CDR3 amino acids: CASSSPPTDTQYF. CDR3 bases: TGTGCCAGCAGCTCGCCCCCCACAGATACGCAGTATTTT.

This clonotype was seen at least ten times. The chain couples TRBV7-9 to TRBJ2-1, with D possibly being TRBD1 or TRBD2 (5 bases each). Germline CDR1 SEHNR, CDR2 FQNEAQ (reference sequence). The CDR3 is 17 amino acids. V shed 4 bases and J shed 0 bases, with 16 bases lying between them. CDR3 nucleotides: TGTGCCAGCAGCTCAACCCGGGACCAGAGCTCCTACAATGAGCAGTTCTTC. Translation: CASSSTRDQSSYNEQFF.

There are many counts of this clonotype. V and J are TRBV5-1 and TRBJ2-1, with D maybe TRBD1 (5 bases). Germline loops: CDR1 SGHRS, CDR2 YFSETQ. Trimming took off 7 bases at V and 5 bases at J, with 13 bases between the two ends. The CDR3 is made up of 13 amino acids. The CDR3 coding sequence is TGCGCCAGCGAAGGGGAAGAAGACAATGAGCAGTTCTTC. Translated: CASEGEEDNEQFF.

This clonotype was counted ten times or more. The DNA of the CDR3 is TGCGCCAGCAGCTCAGACGGCACAGATACGCAGTATTTT. The encoded protein is CASSSDGTDTQYF. V is TRBV5-1 and J is TRBJ2-3; D not certain. The CDR3 is 13 residues long. Trimming shortened V by 3 bases and J by 1 base, and 6 bases separated the two germline ends. Germline loops: CDR1 SGHRS, CDR2 YFSETQ.

This clonotype appeared many times. The rearrangement joins TRBV12-3 or TRBV12-4 to TRBJ2-1; TRBD1 is a possible D gene (5 bases). The CDR3 spans 13 residues. V lost 8 bases to trimming and J lost 9 bases, with 17 bases between them. The CDR3 DNA reads as TGTGCCAGCCTCCCCACAGTTCAGGGTGAGCAGTTCTTC. Its protein is CASLPTVQGEQFF.

V is TRBV11-2 and J is TRBJ1-3; D is unclear. CDR3 length: 16 amino acids. The V and J ends lost 5 bases and 0 bases respectively, with 14 bases between them. Per the germline V gene, CDR1 is SGHAT and CDR2 is FQNNGV. CDR3 sequence (DNA): TGTGCCAGCAGCGCGCCCGCGGCGAGCTCTGGAAACACCATATATTTT. It codes for CASSAPAASSGNTIYF.

This clonotype was seen a few times. This chain joins TRBV24-1 and TRBJ1-2; D remains ambiguous. Germline V lookup: CDR1 KGHDR, CDR2 SFDVKD. Trimming stripped 3 bases from V and 2 bases from J, with 3 bases between. The length of the CDR3 is 12 residues. The DNA for the CDR3 is TGTGCCACCAGTGATCCGAACTATGGCTACACCTTC. It yields the protein CATSDPNYGYTF.

This clonotype was observed at least ten times. This chain links TRBV25-1 with TRBJ2-3; D is ambiguous. V was trimmed by 0 bases and J by 2 bases, leaving 6 bases between them. The CDR3 contains 14 residues. Germline CDR1 reads MGHDK; CDR2 reads SYGVNS. CDR3 DNA: TGTGCCAGCAGTGAATATCGCCTCACAGATACGCAGTATTTT. Translated, it gives CASSEYRLTDTQYF.

There are many counts of this clonotype. The rearrangement uses TRBV27 and TRBJ2-1; TRBD2 agrees at 8 bases. From germline, CDR1 is MNHEY and CDR2 SMNVEV (reference sequence). The CDR3 is 15 amino acids. Trimming cost V 4 bases and J 5 bases; bases outside gene matches: 7. CDR3 region: CASSWTGGSHNEQFF. The CDR3 DNA sequence: TGTGCCAGCAGTTGGACGGGGGGGTCCCACAATGAGCAGTTCTTC.

This clonotype was picked up a small number of times. The rearrangement links TRBV11-3 to TRBJ1-1; D is uncertain. The V gene's germline CDR1 is SGHNT and CDR2 YENEEA. V was cut by 4 bases and J by 3 bases, with 9 bases left in between. The CDR3 has 13 residues. CDR3 amino acids: CASSSSRDTEAFF. DNA for the CDR3: TGTGCCAGCAGCTCCTCGAGGGACACTGAAGCTTTCTTT.

This clonotype was seen repeatedly, ten times or more. The V call is TRBV29-1, the J call TRBJ2-7; D perhaps matches TRBD1 (6 bases). The CDR3 runs 12 residues. Germline V gene lookup returns CDR1 SQVTM and CDR2 ANQGSEA. V was cut by 6 bases and J by 0 bases, with 9 bases left in between. In nucleotides, the CDR3 is TGCAGCGTAACAGGGTTCTCCTACGAGCAGTACTTC. Translating it yields CSVTGFSYEQYF.

This clonotype occurred many times. The rearrangement joins TRBV28 to TRBJ2-2; a possible D gene is TRBD1 (5 bases). V was shortened by 4 bases and J by 1 base, with 10 bases between the two germline ends. The V gene's germline CDR1 is MDHEN and CDR2 SYDVKM. This CDR3 is built from 15 residues. This CDR3 is CASSWVDKNTGELFF. The CDR3 coding sequence is TGTGCCAGCAGTTGGGTGGACAAGAACACCGGGGAGCTGTTTTTT.

This clonotype was detected many times. V usage is TRBV12-3 or TRBV12-4 and J usage is TRBJ1-1; D is unresolved. Between the trimmed V and J ends, which lost 3 bases and 7 bases, there was a span of 6 bases. The CDR3 extends over 11 amino acids. The CDR3 sequence: CASSFGIEAFF. In nucleotides, the CDR3 is TGTGCCAGCAGTTTCGGCATTGAAGCTTTCTTT.

This clonotype has a count of ten or more. This chain uses TRBV24-1 with TRBJ1-1; no reliable D call. From germline, CDR1 is KGHDR and CDR2 SFDVKD. The germline V and J ends were trimmed by 2 bases and 3 bases, with 12 bases remaining between them. This CDR3 spans 15 amino acids. In DNA form, the CDR3 reads TGTGCCACCAGTGATTCCTCGAGAGGGTACACTGAAGCTTTCTTT. The encoded protein is CATSDSSRGYTEAFF.

The gene calls are TRBV4-2 and TRBJ1-2; D is unclear. The CDR3 has 15 amino acids. Germline CDR1 is LGHNA and CDR2 is YNFKEQ. Trimming pared 0 bases from V and 4 bases from J, leaving 12 bases between. The CDR3, as DNA: TGTGCCAGCAGCCAAGATCGGAACCGCGCCTATGGCTACACCTTC. Its translation: CASSQDRNRAYGYTF.

This clonotype appeared many times. The chain uses TRBV6-5 and TRBJ2-6; tentatively, D is TRBD2 (6 bases). Germline lookup yields CDR1 MNHEY and CDR2 SVGAGI. V lost 0 bases and J lost 1, with 16 bases in between. The CDR3 runs to 19 residues. CDR3 sequence (DNA): TGTGCCAGCAGTTACTCGAGGCGGTTCGGGACTTCTGGGGCCAACGTCCTGACTTTC. As protein: CASSYSRRFGTSGANVLTF.

This clonotype was recorded many times. The chain combines TRBV3-1 with TRBJ1-1, with TRBD1 as a possible D gene (5 bases). The CDR3 covers 12 residues. From germline, CDR1 is LGHDT and CDR2 YNNKEL (reference sequence). Deletions cut 3 bases from V and 5 bases from J, with 7 bases between. The CDR3 sequence is CASSHEGTEAFF. For the CDR3, the DNA is TGTGCCAGCAGCCACGAGGGGACTGAAGCTTTCTTT. Filled out from reference TRBV3-1 and TRBJ1-1, the complete variable domain reads DTAVSQTPKYLVTQMGNDKSIKCEQNLGHDTMYWYKQDSKKFLKIMFSYNNKELIINETVPNRFSPKSPDKAHLNLHINSLELGDSAVYFCASSHEGTEAFFGQGTRLTVV.

A note on this clonotype: A single base separates this from a much larger clone, so it may be a read error. This chain joins TRBV18 and TRBJ2-5; TRBD2 might be the D (5 bases). CDR3 length: 13 residues. In germline, CDR1 is KGHSH, CDR2 LQKENI. CDR3 sequence: CASSPPELETQCF. In DNA form, the CDR3 reads TGTGCCAGCTCACCACCGGAACTAGAGACCCAGTGCTTC.

This clonotype was recorded many times. The chain has TRBV5-4 and TRBJ2-1; D may be TRBD1 (5 bases). Germline assignment: CDR1 SGHNT and CDR2 YYREEE (reference sequence). CDR3 length: 15 amino acids. V lost 3 bases to trimming and J lost 2 bases, with 12 bases between them. CDR3 region: CASSYTGAAYNEQFF. The CDR3 region has the DNA TGTGCCAGCAGCTACACAGGTGCGGCCTACAATGAGCAGTTCTTC.

This CDR3 is CASRLTGGVVTF. CDR3 sequence (DNA): TGTGCCAGCAGACTGACTGGGGGCGTGGTCACCTTC. The chain links TRBV3-1 to TRBJ1-2; the D gene is possibly TRBD1 (6 bases). V lost 6 bases and J lost 13, with 18 bases in between. The CDR3 spans 12 residues. Looked up from germline, CDR1 is LGHDT and CDR2 is YNNKEL (reference sequence).

There are many counts of this clonotype. This chain joins TRBV29-1 and TRBJ1-2; 9 nucleotides match TRBD1. Trimming removed 6 bases from V and 3 bases from J; junction bases left unmatched: 8. This CDR3 is 14 amino acids long. Looked up from germline, CDR1 is SQVTM and CDR2 is ANQGSEA. CDR3 bases: TGCAGCGTGGTAACAGGGGGCTCGGACTATGGCTACACCTTC. This gives the protein CSVVTGGSDYGYTF. Using reference TRBV29-1 and TRBJ1-2 for the parts outside the CDR3, the full variable domain is SAVISQKPSRDICQRGTSLTIQCQVDSQVTMMFWYRQQPGQSLTLIATANQGSEATYESGFVIDKFPISRPNLTFSTLTVSNMSPEDSSIYLCSVVTGGSDYGYTFGSGTRLTVV.

This clonotype showed up just a few times. The rearrangement uses TRBV13 and TRBJ2-7, with TRBD1 as a possible D gene (6 bases). This CDR3 is 12 amino acids long. V was trimmed by 1 base and J by 7 bases, leaving 8 bases between them. CDR1 is PRHDT and CDR2 is FYEKMQ in the germline V gene (reference sequence). The CDR3 reads CASSLEDREQYF. DNA for the CDR3: TGTGCCAGCAGCTTAGAGGACAGAGAGCAGTACTTC. Full variable domain (missing parts from reference TRBV13 and TRBJ2-7): AAGVIQSPRHLIKEKRETATLKCYPIPRHDTVYWYQQGPGQDPQFLISFYEKMQSDKGSIPDRFSAQQFSDYHSELNMSSLELGDSALYFCASSLEDREQYFGPGTRLTVT.

Many counts were recorded for this clonotype. V and J are TRBV2 and TRBJ2-5; a weak D match, TRBD2 (5 bases). Trimming pared 4 bases from V and 5 bases from J, leaving 11 bases between. Germline V CDR1 and CDR2: SNHLY, FYNNEI. The CDR3 runs 13 residues. The CDR3 sequence is CASSGSTGETQYF. The CDR3 bases are TGTGCCAGCAGTGGCAGTACGGGGGAGACCCAGTACTTC.

This clonotype was counted many times. The chain employs TRBV12-3 or TRBV12-4 and TRBJ1-2, with D possibly matching TRBD1 (5 bases). The CDR3 has 15 residues. V was clipped by 3 bases and J by 6 bases, with 17 bases between them. CDR3 in DNA: TGTGCCAGCAGTTTTGACAGACCCTGGGACGATGGCTACACCTTC. Amino acid sequence: CASSFDRPWDDGYTF.

This clonotype was seen at least ten times. V usage is TRBV12-3 or TRBV12-4 and J usage is TRBJ2-5, with D unresolved. This CDR3 contains 13 residues. Trimming removed 3 bases at V and 7 bases at J, with 12 bases between. CDR3 sequence: CASSLKVTGTQYF. The CDR3 DNA is TGTGCCAGCAGTTTGAAGGTCACGGGGACCCAGTACTTC.

This clonotype appeared many times. This chain connects TRBV28 to TRBJ1-1, with no clear D. Between the trimmed V and J ends, which lost 2 bases and 3 bases, there was a span of 4 bases. Germline V gene lookup returns CDR1 MDHEN and CDR2 SYDVKM. The CDR3 is 12 residues long. The CDR3, as DNA: TGTGCCAGCAGTTTAGGGCACACTGAAGCTTTCTTT. It codes for CASSLGHTEAFF.

This clonotype showed up many times. V and J are TRBV12-3 or TRBV12-4 and TRBJ2-7; 9 bases match TRBD1. Trimming at V came to 5 bases and at J to 4 bases, leaving 6 bases not matched to a gene. The CDR3 totals 14 residues. CDR3 protein: CASSKRDRAYEQYF. In DNA form, the CDR3 reads TGTGCCAGCAGTAAAAGGGACAGGGCGTACGAGCAGTACTTC.

The chain couples TRBV18 to TRBJ2-7; D possibly corresponds to TRBD1 (6 bases). V shed 2 bases and J shed 7 bases, with 21 bases lying between them. The CDR3 runs 16 residues. The germline V gene has CDR1 KGHSH and CDR2 LQKENI. CDR3 sequence reads: CASSPGAGVFGWEQYF. Written as DNA, the CDR3 is TGTGCCAGCTCACCAGGGGCAGGGGTCTTCGGTTGGGAGCAGTACTTC.

This clonotype was picked up many times. The J gene is TRBJ2-7, the V gene TRBV2; tentatively, D is TRBD2 (5 bases). CDR3 length equals 15 residues. Germline CDR1 reads SNHLY; CDR2 reads FYNNEI. The V and J ends lost 5 bases and 1 base respectively, with 15 bases between them. CDR3 in DNA: TGTGCCAGCAGTCGGGAAGGGCTCTCGTCCTACGAGCAGTACTTC. It translates to CASSREGLSSYEQYF.